Below, 20 T cell receptor beta chains from the same sample are listed, as sequenced in a study of T cells after posttransplantation cyclophosphamide. Treatment was busulfan-fludarabine conditioning, a marrow graft, and cyclophosphamide on days +3 and +4. TCRdb's table, derived via immunoSEQ multiplex PCR, lists solely in-frame clones and lacks some. Observed in the sample are approximately 8,000 clones, none of them singletons. Sample: PBMCs, taken after an allogeneic stem cell transplant with post-transplant cyclophosphamide. The origin of the receptors is a male patient aged 30 to 40 who received an allogeneic stem cell transplant from an unrelated donor, was CMV-positive, and had acute and chronic GVHD. Some T cells could come from the graft donor.

By share of the sample, this clone is medium-sized. The rearrangement joins TRBV5-1 to TRBJ1-4; TRBD1 is a possible D gene (5 bases). V was pared by 6 bases and J by 11 bases, with 17 bases between. The CDR3 runs to 13 residues. The germline V gene has CDR1 SGHRS and CDR2 YFSETQ. CDR3 nucleotide sequence: TGCGCCAGCACTCTGAGTCCGGAGGGGAAACTGTTTTTT. Encoded protein: CASTLSPEGKLFF.

This clone was counted at least ten times. The V and J genes are TRBV7-2 and TRBJ1-4; possibly TRBD1 for D (5 bases). This CDR3 is built from 14 residues. CDR1 is SGHTA and CDR2 is FQGNSA in the germline V gene. Trimming removed 6 bases at V and 2 bases at J, with 10 bases between. CDR3 region: CASSSGTTNEKLFF. For the CDR3, the DNA is TGTGCCAGCAGTTCCGGGACTACTAATGAAAAACTGTTTTTT.

This clone was recorded at least ten times. This chain uses TRBV6-5 with TRBJ1-4; 10 nucleotides align to TRBD1. Trimming at V came to 6 bases and at J to 7 bases, leaving 5 bases not matched to a gene. Germline CDR1 and CDR2: MNHEY and SVGAGI. The CDR3 loop spans 14 amino acids. The CDR3 nucleotides are TGTGCCAGCAGCCGGGACAGGGGTAGTGAAAAACTGTTTTTT. It translates to CASSRDRGSEKLFF.

At least ten counts were recorded for this clone. The CDR3 DNA reads TGTGCTAGTGGTTTGAGAAGGGGAGGGACTAGCGGGAGGAACCAAGAGACCCAGTACTTC. Protein: CASGLRRGGTSGRNQETQYF. The chain carries TRBV12-5 and TRBJ2-5; 15 bases align to TRBD2. The CDR3 has 20 amino acids. V shed 2 bases, J shed 0 bases, and the junction held 10 bases outside the gene matches. Per the germline V gene, CDR1 is LGHNT and CDR2 is FRNRAP.

This clone is medium-sized. This CDR3 reads CASSDRGNQPQHF. In nucleotides, the CDR3 is TGTGCCAGTAGTGACAGGGGCAATCAGCCCCAGCATTTT. V and J are TRBV19 and TRBJ1-5, with 7 bases fitting TRBD1. Unmatched junction bases numbered 0, after V lost 5 bases and J lost 2 bases. This CDR3 contains 13 residues. From germline, CDR1 is LNHDA and CDR2 SQIVND (reference sequence). Variable domain in full (rest from reference TRBV19 and TRBJ1-5): DGGITQSPKYLFRKEGQNVTLSCEQNLNHDAMYWYRQDPGQGLRLIYYSQIVNDFQKGDIAEGYSVSREKKESFPLTVTSAQKNPTAFYLCASSDRGNQPQHFGDGTRLSIL.

The table lists this clone with many counts. The genes are TRBV27 and TRBJ1-5; D ambiguous. V was trimmed by 3 bases and J by 0 bases, leaving 9 bases between them. The CDR3 is made up of 15 amino acids. The germline V gene encodes CDR1 MNHEY and CDR2 SMNVEV (reference sequence). CDR3 protein: CASSLRHDSNQPQHF. DNA of the CDR3: TGTGCCAGCAGTTTGAGACACGATAGCAATCAGCCCCAGCATTTT.

The sample holds many counts of this clone. The rearrangement links TRBV5-6 to TRBJ1-5, with 7 bases fitting TRBD1. The ends lost 0 bases at V and 3 bases at J; junction bases unmatched: 3. CDR1 is SGHDT, CDR2 YYEEEE, per germline. The length of the CDR3 is 15 residues. CDR3 in amino acids: CASSLGDRPNQPQHF. CDR3 sequence (DNA): TGTGCCAGCAGCTTGGGGGACAGACCCAATCAGCCCCAGCATTTT.

There are many counts of this clone. The chain has TRBV28 and TRBJ1-5; tentatively, D is TRBD1 (6 bases). In germline, CDR1 is MDHEN, CDR2 SYDVKM. V lost 6 bases, J lost 2 bases, and 20 bases lay in between. This CDR3 is 17 amino acids long. The CDR3 region has the DNA TGTGCCAGCAGCCTCCGTTCCTACAGGGATGGCAATCAGCCCCAGCATTTT. Protein sequence: CASSLRSYRDGNQPQHF. The whole variable domain, remainder taken from reference TRBV28 and TRBJ1-5, is DVKVTQSSRYLVKRTGEKVFLECVQDMDHENMFWYRQDPGLGLRLIYFSYDVKMKEKGDIPEGYSVSREKKERFSLILESASTNQTSMYLCASSLRSYRDGNQPQHFGDGTRLSIL.

At least ten counts were recorded for this clone. CDR3 nucleotides: TGTGCCAGGGGGGGGGAAACCTCAGCGAGAGGCTACACCTTC. Its protein is CARGGETSARGYTF. J is TRBJ1-2 and V is TRBV2; tentative D call: TRBD1 (5 bases). In germline, CDR1 is SNHLY, CDR2 FYNNEI. CDR3 length: 14 residues. V lost 9 bases, J lost 8 bases, and 22 bases lay in between.

In this sample, this clone turned up many times. J is TRBJ2-5 and V is TRBV18; no clear D. The CDR3 runs 12 residues. Germline CDR1 KGHSH, CDR2 LQKENI. V gave up 5 bases and J gave up 2 bases, with 6 bases separating them. The chain's CDR3 is CASSGQQETQYF. CDR3 in DNA: TGTGCCAGCTCAGGGCAGCAAGAGACCCAGTACTTC.

In its sample, this clone was seen a few times. The chain has TRBV5-4 and TRBJ2-3, with TRBD2 matching over 8 bases. V dropped 4 bases and J dropped 4; count of bases not matched to a gene: 11. The CDR3 runs to 16 residues. Germline V gene data show CDR1 as SGHNT and CDR2 as YYREEE (reference sequence). CDR3 sequence reads: CASSAPGRGNADTQYF. CDR3 sequence (DNA): TGTGCCAGCAGCGCTCCCGGGAGGGGGAACGCAGATACGCAGTATTTT.

This clone was detected ten times or more. The chain recombines TRBV5-6 with TRBJ2-7; 10 nucleotides agree with TRBD1. From germline, CDR1 is SGHDT and CDR2 YYEEEE. This CDR3 contains 15 residues. Trimming took 0 bases from V and 4 from J; bases not matched to a gene: 4. The CDR3 loop reads CASSLARGQGYEQYF. CDR3 sequence (DNA): TGTGCCAGCAGCTTGGCCCGGGGACAGGGGTACGAGCAGTACTTC.

This clone was found many times. The chain is built from TRBV5-5 and TRBJ2-7; 8 positions agree with TRBD1. The J segment lost 1 base and the V segment lost 4 bases, leaving 7 bases of the junction unmatched. This CDR3 is built from 15 residues. Germline CDR1 is SGHKS and CDR2 is YYEKEE (reference sequence). The CDR3 here is CASSTGTGFSYEQYF. The CDR3 DNA sequence: TGTGCCAGCAGCACCGGGACAGGCTTTTCCTACGAGCAGTACTTC.

This clone has ten or more counts. CDR3: CASSFRTTEAFF. The CDR3 bases are TGTGCCAGCAGCTTTAGAACCACTGAAGCTTTCTTT. The J gene is TRBJ1-1, the V gene TRBV5-5; D ambiguous. V dropped 2 bases and J dropped 4 bases, with 6 bases sitting between them. Germline lookup yields CDR1 SGHKS and CDR2 YYEKEE (reference sequence). The CDR3 extends over 12 amino acids.

This clone was recorded at least ten times. V is TRBV9 and J is TRBJ2-7, with 8 bases aligning to TRBD1. Germline V lookup: CDR1 SGDLS, CDR2 YYNGEE. The CDR3 totals 15 residues. V shed 3 bases, J shed 0 bases, and the junction held 5 bases outside the gene matches. In DNA, the CDR3 is TGTGCCAGCAGCGCCGGACAGGGATCCTCCTACGAGCAGTACTTC. Its translation: CASSAGQGSSYEQYF. The whole variable domain, filled in from reference TRBV9 and TRBJ2-7, reads DSGVTQTPKHLITATGQRVTLRCSPRSGDLSVYWYQQSLDQGLQFLIQYYNGEERAKGNILERFSAQQFPDLHSELNLSSLELGDSALYFCASSAGQGSSYEQYFGPGTRLTVT.

This clone was counted many times. This sequence joins TRBV6-2 or TRBV6-3 and TRBJ1-1, with TRBD1 as a possible D gene (6 bases). CDR1 MNHEY and CDR2 SVGEGT come from the germline V gene. The CDR3 extends over 15 amino acids. V lost 2 bases and J lost 4, with 14 bases in between. The CDR3 DNA sequence: TGTGCCAGCAGTTACCGGACAGTGGACGGCACTGAAGCTTTCTTT. Protein product: CASSYRTVDGTEAFF.

Ten or more counts support this clone. This chain uses TRBV6-5 with TRBJ2-7, with D possibly being TRBD2 (5 bases). Germline assignment: CDR1 MNHEY and CDR2 SVGAGI. The CDR3 length is 13 residues. V was clipped by 10 bases and J by 0 bases, with 13 bases between them. The CDR3 sequence is CATTAGGSYEQYF. The CDR3 bases are TGTGCCACCACGGCGGGCGGCTCCTACGAGCAGTACTTC.

This clone was picked up many times. V is TRBV5-1 and J is TRBJ2-7; the D gene is possibly TRBD1 (6 bases). The CDR3 loop spans 11 amino acids. V was pared by 6 bases and J by 4 bases, with 8 bases between. The germline V gene encodes CDR1 SGHRS and CDR2 YFSETQ. The CDR3 bases are TGCGCCAGCACAGGGGAGTACGAGCAGTACTTC. Translation gives CASTGEYEQYF. Full variable domain (missing parts from reference TRBV5-1 and TRBJ2-7): KAGVTQTPRYLIKTRGQQVTLSCSPISGHRSVSWYQQTPGQGLQFLFEYFSETQRNKGNFPGRFSGRQFSNSRSEMNVSTLELGDSALYLCASTGEYEQYFGPGTRLTVT.

The table lists this clone with many counts. The rearrangement links TRBV7-3 to TRBJ2-6; 10 nucleotides match TRBD1. The germline V gene has CDR1 SGHTA and CDR2 FQGTGA. This CDR3 contains 17 residues. Trimming took 5 bases from V and 3 from J; bases not matched to a gene: 7. The CDR3 sequence: CASSIYGDRGGANVLTF. As DNA, the CDR3 is TGTGCCAGCAGCATCTATGGGGACAGGGGTGGGGCCAACGTCCTGACTTTC.

This clone is labeled medium-sized. The chain combines TRBV19 with TRBJ2-7; weak D call: TRBD1 (6 bases). V lost 2 bases and J 0 bases, leaving 14 bases between the germline ends. Germline CDR1 and CDR2: LNHDA and SQIVND (reference sequence). The CDR3 has 16 amino acids. CDR3 nucleotides: TGTGCCAGTAGTATACGGACAGTGGGGATCTCCTACGAGCAGTACTTC. Protein product: CASSIRTVGISYEQYF.